The 29 T cell receptor beta chains in this list originate from one sample, sequenced in a study of tumor-infiltrating lymphocytes in primary liver carcinoma. The researchers produced TCR beta cDNA from around 0.5 ug total RNA with a constant-region primer. Investigators got TCR beta libraries out of three nested multiplex PCR rounds, done with slightly modified ARM-PCR. The first two PCR rounds used TRBV1-TRBV30 primers with a Cbeta primer, about 9 cycles each. Via MiXCR, TCRdb re-called the multiplex PCR reads, giving one row per CDR3 protein. The sample yields approximately 330,000 distinct CDR3 sequences, approximately 65% seen once. For blood RNA, unsorted whole blood served as the source, and germline DNA was extracted too. Sequencing used peripheral blood. These receptors originate from a man between 40 and 49 years old with primary liver carcinoma and hepatitis B virus infection.

V is TRBV5-4 and J is TRBJ2-5; the D gene is possibly TRBD1 (6 bases). Germline CDR1 SGHNT, CDR2 YYREEE (reference sequence). V was shortened by 4 bases and J by 7 bases, with 17 bases between the two germline ends. There are 14 residues in the CDR3. CDR3 in amino acids: CASSQQGPEGTQYF. CDR3 DNA: TGTGCCAGCAGCCAACAGGGTCCTGAAGGGACCCAGTACTTC.

As concerns this clonotype: Since the CDR3 does not end with the conserved phenylalanine or tryptophan, this likely comes from a read error. The chain is built from TRBV11-1 and TRBJ2-6, with 9 bases fitting TRBD2. Germline CDR1 SGHAT, CDR2 FQDESV (reference sequence). CDR3 size: 15 residues. CDR3 coding DNA: TGTGCCGGCAGTAGCGGGAGCTCTGGGGCCAACGTCCTGACTCTC. Translating gives CAGSSGSSGANVLTL.

This clonotype was seen repeatedly, ten times or more. The chain uses TRBV6-2 or TRBV6-3 and TRBJ2-4; a weak D match, TRBD2 (6 bases). Looked up from germline, CDR1 is MNHEY and CDR2 is SVGEGT. The V gene lost 5 bases and the J gene lost 0 bases, with 11 bases spanning the gap. The CDR3 contains 15 residues. CDR3 in amino acids: CASSTPGLAKNIQYF. In nucleotides, the CDR3 is TGTGCCAGCAGTACCCCGGGACTAGCCAAAAACATTCAGTACTTC.

About this clonotype itself: The CDR3 ends on some other residue instead of the conserved phenylalanine or tryptophan, so this is likely a read error. The gene calls are TRBV11-2 and TRBJ2-2; 7 positions agree with TRBD2. From germline, CDR1 is SGHAT and CDR2 FQNNGV. This CDR3 has 14 amino acids. V lost 6 bases to trimming and J lost 9 bases; unmatched junction nucleotides: 10. The CDR3 nucleotides are TGTGCCAGCAGATCTACGGCGGGAGCTAGGGAGCTGTTTTCT. It specifies CASRSTAGARELFS.

The chain has TRBV6-5 and TRBJ2-2; unclear D gene. CDR1 is MNHEY and CDR2 is SVGAGI in the germline V gene. The CDR3 loop spans 15 amino acids. CDR3 in amino acids: CFSSYSSDATGELFF. In DNA form, the CDR3 reads TGTTTCAGCAGTTACTCGTCCGACGCCACCGGGGAGCTGTTTTTT.

J is TRBJ2-1 and V is TRBV6-2 or TRBV6-3; 16 nucleotides agree with TRBD2. Germline-derived CDR1 and CDR2 are MNHEY and SVGEGT. The CDR3 length is 20 residues. The V segment lost 0 bases and the J segment 3 bases; nucleotides outside the gene matches: 8. The CDR3 sequence is CASSYSIGTSGRVGYNEQFF. The DNA for the CDR3 is TGTGCCAGCAGTTACTCGATCGGGACTAGCGGGAGGGTAGGCTACAATGAGCAGTTCTTC.

With regard to this clonotype: Compared with germline, one end of the junction differs, possibly owing to a read error. The chain combines TRBV11-2 with TRBJ2-1; D is perhaps TRBD1 or TRBD2 (7 bases each). The length of the CDR3 is 16 residues. Per germline, CDR1 SGHAT and CDR2 FQNNGV. The CDR3 sequence: CASRLVRGGMGNEQFF. CDR3 DNA sequence: TGTGCCAGCAGATTAGTCAGGGGGGGTATGGGGAATGAGCAGTTCTTC.

Points on this clonotype: This may arise from a read error, as a much more abundant clone is one base away. The rearrangement uses TRBV4-3 and TRBJ2-3; 7 nucleotides match TRBD2. The CDR3 is made up of 17 amino acids. Germline V gene lookup returns CDR1 LGHNA and CDR2 YSLEER. The CDR3: CTSSQEASGSSTDTQYF. The DNA for the CDR3 is TGCACCAGCAGCCAAGAGGCTAGCGGCTCTAGCACAGATACGCAGTATTTT.

The table lists this clonotype with many counts. V is TRBV29-1 and J is TRBJ2-1; 11 nucleotides agree with TRBD2. Germline CDR1 is SQVTM and CDR2 is ANQGSEA. The CDR3 length is 14 residues. V lost 2 bases and J lost 9; bases outside the gene matches: 6. CDR3 bases: TGCAGCGTTGAATCTAGCGGGAGGTGGGGTGAGCAGTTCTTC. This encodes CSVESSGRWGEQFF.

This clonotype came up a few times. The V gene is TRBV5-4, the J gene TRBJ2-7; D possibly corresponds to TRBD1 (6 bases). The V end lost 4 bases, the J end lost 6 bases, and 17 bases lay between the germline ends. Germline CDR1 and CDR2: SGHNT and YYREEE (reference sequence). CDR3 length equals 14 residues. For the CDR3, the DNA is TGTGCCAGCAGCGCCGACAGGTGGAGTTTCGAGCAGTACTTC. This encodes CASSADRWSFEQYF.

The chain carries TRBV7-2 and TRBJ2-7, with 7 bases that match TRBD1. This CDR3 comprises 14 residues. From germline, CDR1 is SGHTA and CDR2 FQGNSA. V trimming: 8 bases; J trimming: 1 base; junction bases outside the gene matches: 8. The CDR3 DNA reads as TGTGCCAGCGGACCCGGGACAGCTTCCTACGAGCAGTACTTC. This encodes CASGPGTASYEQYF.

This clonotype showed up many times. CDR3 coding DNA: TGCGCCAGCAGCGGCGAAGGCACTGAAGCTTTCTTT. Translation gives CASSGEGTEAFF. The V call is TRBV4-3, the J call TRBJ1-1; D uncertain. Trimming took 5 bases from V and 4 from J, leaving 8 bases between them. The CDR3 consists of 12 residues. Germline lookup yields CDR1 LGHNA and CDR2 YSLEER.

To note about this clonotype: The conserved phenylalanine or tryptophan is not found at the CDR3 terminus, so this likely reflects a read error. V usage is TRBV11-3 and J usage is TRBJ2-1, with 9 bases identical to TRBD2. Germline-derived CDR1 and CDR2 are SGHNT and YENEEA. This CDR3 contains 15 residues. Here the CDR3 DNA reads TGTGCCAACAGCGTGTCGATTAGCGGGAGTTCTGAGCAGTTCTCC. Residues: CANSVSISGSSEQFS.

The sample holds many counts of this clonotype. This chain joins TRBV6-1 and TRBJ1-5; no clear D gene. The CDR3 extends over 15 amino acids. The germline V gene encodes CDR1 MNHNS and CDR2 SASEGT. Trimming pared 8 bases from V and 3 bases from J, leaving 17 bases between. CDR3 sequence reads: CASGVYWSFNQPQHF. CDR3 in DNA: TGTGCCAGCGGAGTTTACTGGAGTTTCAATCAGCCCCAGCATTTT.

The chain is built from TRBV11-2 and TRBJ2-7; 7 positions match TRBD1. The CDR3 sequence is 14 residues long. The V gene end was trimmed by 5 bases and the J gene end by 3 bases; junction bases not matched to a gene: 7. In germline, CDR1 is SGHAT, CDR2 FQNNGV. The CDR3 loop reads CASSRTGDSYEQYF. The DNA for the CDR3 is TGTGCCAGCAGCAGAACAGGGGATAGCTACGAGCAGTACTTC. Combining the CDR3 with reference TRBV11-2 and TRBJ2-7 gives the whole variable domain EAGVAQSPRYKIIEKRQSVAFWCNPISGHATLYWYQQILGQGPKLLIQFQNNGVVDDSQLPKDRFSAERLKGVDSTLKIQPAKLEDSAVYLCASSRTGDSYEQYFGPGTRLTVT.

This chain joins TRBV5-1 and TRBJ1-1, with D unclear. Germline V lookup: CDR1 SGHRS, CDR2 YFSETQ. Trimming shortened V by 1 base and J by 5 bases, and 9 bases separated the two germline ends. The CDR3 runs to 13 residues. CDR3 amino acids: CASSLHLGTEAFF. CDR3 DNA sequence: TGCGCCAGCAGCTTGCATCTGGGGACTGAAGCTTTCTTT.

This clonotype was found a few times. This rearrangement joins TRBV13 to TRBJ2-5; D is unresolved. Germline V gene sequence: CDR1 PRHDT, CDR2 FYEKMQ (reference sequence). The CDR3 is made up of 15 amino acids. Trimming removed 5 bases from V and 0 bases from J, with 13 bases in between. The CDR3 sequence is CASSHPGVHQETQYF. CDR3 DNA sequence: TGTGCCAGCAGCCATCCTGGGGTGCACCAAGAGACCCAGTACTTC.

The chain recombines TRBV28 with TRBJ2-1; TRBD2 matches at 7 bases. This CDR3 contains 14 residues. Germline CDR1 and CDR2: MDHEN and SYDVKM. V lost 7 bases and J lost 6; bases outside the gene matches: 9. CDR3 sequence reads: CASKSGGSANEQFF. CDR3 DNA: TGTGCCAGCAAGTCGGGAGGATCAGCCAATGAGCAGTTCTTC. The full variable domain, rest sourced from reference TRBV28 and TRBJ2-1, is DVKVTQSSRYLVKRTGEKVFLECVQDMDHENMFWYRQDPGLGLRLIYFSYDVKMKEKGDIPEGYSVSREKKERFSLILESASTNQTSMYLCASKSGGSANEQFFGPGTRLTVL.

Turning to this clonotype: A much larger clone differs from this one at a single base, so this may be a read error. Here the CDR3 omits its conserved ending phenylalanine or tryptophan, so a read error is the likely source. This chain uses TRBV12-3 or TRBV12-4 with TRBJ1-2; 9 positions agree with TRBD1. This CDR3 has 13 residues. CDR3 region: CASNLQGASGYTL. In nucleotides, the CDR3 is TGTGCCAGCAATTTACAGGGGGCGTCCGGCTACACCCTC.

Points on this clonotype: A much larger clone differs from this one at a single base, so this may be a read error. The conserved final phenylalanine or tryptophan is absent from the CDR3, which likely points to a read error. This chain uses TRBV6-1 with TRBJ2-7, with a weak D call TRBD2 (5 bases). Per the germline V gene, CDR1 is MNHNS and CDR2 is SASEGT. This CDR3 has 15 residues. V lost 4 bases, J lost 4 bases, and 17 bases lay in between. The CDR3 DNA reads as TGTGCCAGCAGTGGGCCTGACACGGTAGCGTACGAGCAGTACCTC. This translates into CASSGPDTVAYEQYL.

This clonotype was counted ten times or more. This sequence joins TRBV11-2 and TRBJ2-7, with D hard to call. The CDR3 sequence is 15 residues long. The V gene lost 4 bases and the J gene lost 0 bases, with 13 bases spanning the gap. Looked up from germline, CDR1 is SGHAT and CDR2 is FQNNGV. CDR3: CASSSPEAASYEQYF. Written as DNA, the CDR3 is TGTGCCAGCAGCTCACCCGAGGCAGCCTCCTACGAGCAGTACTTC. Drawing the rest from reference TRBV11-2 and TRBJ2-7, the complete variable domain is EAGVAQSPRYKIIEKRQSVAFWCNPISGHATLYWYQQILGQGPKLLIQFQNNGVVDDSQLPKDRFSAERLKGVDSTLKIQPAKLEDSAVYLCASSSPEAASYEQYFGPGTRLTVT.

Concerning this clonotype: A much larger clone differs by one base, so this may be a read error. V and J are TRBV5-4 and TRBJ2-1; 8 bases are shared with TRBD2. The junction had 10 bases not matched to a gene; V was cut back by 4 bases and J by 7 bases. The germline V gene has CDR1 SGHNT and CDR2 YYREEE (reference sequence). CDR3 length: 15 amino acids. The CDR3 loop is CASSPRGSGTNEQFF. The CDR3 DNA sequence: TGTGCCAGCAGCCCGCGGGGTAGCGGGACAAATGAGCAGTTCTTC.

A word on this clonotype: Relative to the germline gene, one junction end is altered; a read error may explain this. This chain uses TRBV6-2 or TRBV6-3 with TRBJ1-6; D gene unclear. In germline, CDR1 is MNHEY, CDR2 SVGEGT. The CDR3 is made up of 12 amino acids. This chain's CDR3 is CANSFLLSPLHF. CDR3 DNA: TGTGCCAACAGTTTCCTGCTTTCACCCCTCCACTTT.

This clonotype was counted at least ten times. The chain is built from TRBV5-7 and TRBJ2-1; D unclear. TRBV5-7 is recorded as an ORF, its role being uncertain. Between the trimmed V and J ends, which lost 3 bases and 6 bases, there was a span of 7 bases. The CDR3 totals 12 residues. CDR3 DNA: TGTGCCAGCAGCTATCTAATCAATGAGCAGTTCTTC. It specifies CASSYLINEQFF.

About this clonotype itself: A read error may account for a junction end that differs from germline. J is TRBJ2-5 and V is TRBV4-1; TRBD2 aligns across 8 bases. This CDR3 has 17 amino acids. Per the germline V gene, CDR1 is MGHRA and CDR2 is YSYEKL. The CDR3 DNA follows: TGCGCCAGCAACCAAGGTTCTGCGGGAGGACCGTCTGAGACCCAGTACTTC. Translated, it gives CASNQGSAGGPSETQYF.

Worth noting for this clonotype: A much larger clone lies one base from this, so it may be a read error. J is TRBJ2-7 and V is TRBV6-5, with 8 bases matching TRBD2. This CDR3 contains 15 residues. Germline CDR1 is MNHEY and CDR2 is SVGAGI. In DNA, the CDR3 is TGTGTCAGCAGTTACTCGCGGGGGGCGGGATACGAGCAGTACTTC. Translating gives CVSSYSRGAGYEQYF.

The J gene is TRBJ2-1, the V gene TRBV9; TRBD2 matches at 8 bases. This CDR3 has 15 residues. Germline trimming cut 6 bases from V and 1 base from J; bases unmatched to any gene: 6. Germline V gene data show CDR1 as SGDLS and CDR2 as YYNGEE. Written as DNA, the CDR3 is TGTGCCAGCAACAAAGCGGGAGTGTCCTACAATGAGCAGTTCTTC. Translation: CASNKAGVSYNEQFF.

V is TRBV5-5 and J is TRBJ2-6; D is possibly TRBD1 (6 bases). The CDR3 sequence is 14 residues long. The V end lost 6 bases, the J end lost 4 bases, and 11 bases lay between the germline ends. Germline V lookup: CDR1 SGHKS, CDR2 YYEKEE (reference sequence). For the CDR3, the DNA is TGTGCCAGCACCGGACAGCTAGGGGCCAACGTCCTGACTTTC. Protein: CASTGQLGANVLTF.

The chain uses TRBV25-1 and TRBJ1-4; D perhaps matches TRBD1 (5 bases). CDR1 and CDR2 (germline): MGHDK, SYGVNS. The ends were cut back, 0 bases at V and 8 bases at J, with 13 bases in the middle. This CDR3 spans 15 amino acids. For the CDR3, the DNA is TGTGCCAGCAGTGAATATGGGGGGGAGGAAGAAAAACTGTTTTTT. Translation gives CASSEYGGEEEKLFF. The full variable domain, rest sourced from reference TRBV25-1 and TRBJ1-4, is EADIYQTPRYLVIGTGKKITLECSQTMGHDKMYWYQQDPGMELHLIHYSYGVNSTEKGDLSSESTVSRIRTEHFPLTLESARPSHTSQYLCASSEYGGEEEKLFFGSGTQLSVL.